This is a list of T cell receptor beta chains from one sample in a study of preoperative IRX-2 immunotherapy in early breast cancer. The table came from immunoSEQ multiplex PCR; TCRdb's copy has only in-frame clones and leaves some out. The repertoire holds roughly 24,000 clones, around 74% seen once, with around 7% in the top ten. This specimen was lymph node tissue, taken after IRX-2 immunotherapy. All receptors come from a human donor with breast cancer. CDR3s include the opening cysteine and the closing phenylalanine or tryptophan. Each record gives: CDR3 protein, V gene.

CDR3 protein: CASSDRKGSGSYEQYF; V gene: TRBV10-1
CDR3 protein: CASSVGQGGYEQYF; V gene: TRBV5-1
CDR3 protein: CASSLDQGFYEQYF; V gene: TRBV11-3
CDR3 protein: CASSPRTGAETQYF; V gene: TRBV28
CDR3 protein: CASSTTVVGEQYF; V gene: TRBV19
CDR3 protein: CASSQGLALNNEQFF; V gene: TRBV7-1
CDR3 protein: CASSLYPGRSYNEQFF; V gene: TRBV11-3
CDR3 protein: CATSREILGGTEAFF; V gene: TRBV15
CDR3 protein: CAWSVAGGQTQYF; V gene: TRBV30
CDR3 protein: CASSFGEGTGELFF; V gene: TRBV5-1
CDR3 protein: CAWSVKRGQYEKLFF; V gene: TRBV30
CDR3 protein: CASSQDRTEYQPQHF; V gene: TRBV4-1
CDR3 protein: CASGTSGIGLNTGELFF; V gene: TRBV6-8
CDR3 protein: CATSSRREAYEQYF; V gene: TRBV15
CDR3 protein: CASSRLGTSGSRGGELFF; V gene: TRBV6-8
CDR3 protein: CASSLGRLAASYEQYF; V gene: TRBV7-1
CDR3 protein: CASSLGIRGLNTEAFF; V gene: TRBV7-1
CDR3 protein: CASTTRQGDQPQHF; V gene: TRBV6-8
CDR3 protein: CASSSSGGTVYEQYF; V gene: TRBV5-1
CDR3 protein: CASSGTGTPNEQYF; V gene: TRBV22-1
CDR3 protein: CARGRQGVWGYTF; V gene: TRBV25-1
CDR3 protein: CASSNPIQGYYGYTF; V gene: TRBV28
CDR3 protein: CASTALRQGTGELFF; V gene: TRBV19
CDR3 protein: CASSLTTSRGGDEQFF; V gene: TRBV11-3
CDR3 protein: CASKSRQGQETQYF; V gene: TRBV19
CDR3 protein: CASSIEGLYGYTF; V gene: TRBV19
CDR3 protein: CASSLGSTRGTEAFF; V gene: TRBV7-6
CDR3 protein: CASHLAGGRNEQFF; V gene: TRBV6-8
CDR3 protein: CASSFKGPTIPPTF; V gene: TRBV28
CDR3 protein: CASSPGTAFYGYTF; V gene: TRBV28
CDR3 protein: CASSSRSTGGNEQYF; V gene: TRBV7-2
CDR3 protein: CASSDVKGRGYEQYF; V gene: TRBV2
CDR3 protein: CASSPRGRESSGNTIYF; V gene: TRBV12-1
CDR3 protein: CASSFSGRVGEQYF; V gene: TRBV7-6
CDR3 protein: CASTGGISGNTIYF; V gene: TRBV19
CDR3 protein: CASSFTGSRGGYTF; V gene: TRBV28
CDR3 protein: CASSTYQSGAYEQYF; V gene: TRBV7-6
CDR3 protein: CASSLRTQAETQYF; V gene: TRBV5-1
CDR3 protein: CASRVVFSGNTIYF; V gene: TRBV6-8
CDR3 protein: CASKHTPEGNTIYF; V gene: TRBV5-1
CDR3 protein: CASSATGFDTDTQYF; V gene: TRBV6-8
CDR3 protein: CASSEGGGGSNYGYTF; V gene: TRBV28